These 22 T cell receptor beta chains were sequenced from one sample in a study of PD-1 blockade in classical Hodgkin lymphoma. As for time point: cycle 4 day 1 (C4D1), after around six weeks of nivolumab. All the patients suffered relapse after autologous stem cell transplantation, and brentuximab vedotin exposure differed. Clones were read by immunoSEQ multiplex PCR, and TCRdb kept only the in-frame ones, dropping some. The sample lists over 15,000 clones, over 75% seen once, with around 40% in the top ten. The source material was peripheral blood mononuclear cells (PBMCs), sampled before the fourth cycle of nivolumab. These receptors were taken from a human donor with classical Hodgkin lymphoma.

V gene TRBV7-7 combines with J gene TRBJ2-2, with D uncertain. This CDR3 is 15 amino acids long. Trimming cost V 6 bases and J 2 bases, with 13 bases left between them. Germline assignment: CDR1 SSHAT and CDR2 FNYEAQ (reference sequence). The CDR3 DNA reads as TGTGCCAGCAGGGGTGGCCCGCTAAACACCGGGGAGCTGTTTTTT. As protein: CASRGGPLNTGELFF.

This chain joins TRBV5-1 and TRBJ2-7; 9 bases agree with TRBD1. CDR1 and CDR2 (germline): SGHRS, YFSETQ. Unmatched junction bases numbered 13, after V lost 7 bases and J lost 5 bases. The CDR3 loop spans 15 amino acids. CDR3 amino acids: CASRDAGTGYHEQYF. The CDR3 DNA is TGCGCCAGCCGCGACGCCGGGACAGGGTACCACGAGCAGTACTTC.

This clone has only a few counts. CDR3 sequence: CASSISGGVYEQYF. CDR3 nucleotide sequence: TGTGCCAGTAGTATTTCAGGGGGTGTATACGAGCAGTACTTC. The chain has TRBV19 and TRBJ2-7; 7 bases map to TRBD1. The germline V gene encodes CDR1 LNHDA and CDR2 SQIVND (reference sequence). The CDR3 loop spans 14 amino acids. The V segment lost 3 bases and the J segment 4 bases; nucleotides outside the gene matches: 6.

In its sample, this clone was seen a few times. The J gene is TRBJ1-3, the V gene TRBV5-4; no clear D gene. With 3 bases removed from V and 4 bases from J, the gap between germline ends came to 5 bases. CDR3 length equals 12 residues. Per germline, CDR1 SGHNT and CDR2 YYREEE (reference sequence). The DNA of the CDR3 is TGTGCCAGCAGCTGGGAAGGAAACACCATATATTTT. Its translation: CASSWEGNTIYF.

The chain is built from TRBV9 and TRBJ2-6; the match to TRBD2 covers 9 bases. The V segment lost 5 bases and the J segment 2 bases; nucleotides outside the gene matches: 11. Germline V gene sequence: CDR1 SGDLS, CDR2 YYNGEE. The CDR3 is 18 amino acids. The CDR3: CASSSFGSGRTGANVLTF. CDR3 nucleotides: TGTGCCAGCAGTTCCTTCGGTAGCGGGAGAACTGGGGCCAACGTCCTGACTTTC.

The gene calls are TRBV5-1 and TRBJ2-5, with D uncertain. The germline gives CDR1 SGHRS, CDR2 YFSETQ. V was pared by 4 bases and J by 5 bases, with 12 bases between. This CDR3 comprises 13 residues. The CDR3 bases are TGCGCCAGCAGCCTTGGTCTACTTGAGACCCAGTACTTC. Residues: CASSLGLLETQYF.

The chain is built from TRBV29-1 and TRBJ1-1; 7 nucleotides line up with TRBD1. Germline V gene sequence: CDR1 SQVTM, CDR2 ANQGSEA. J was trimmed by 6 bases and V by 2 bases; bases with no gene match: 3. The CDR3 spans 12 residues. CDR3 protein: CSVERTGAEAFF. In DNA, the CDR3 is TGCAGCGTTGAACGCACAGGGGCTGAAGCTTTCTTT.

V and J are TRBV5-4 and TRBJ1-3; D is unresolved. This CDR3 is 15 amino acids long. Trimming removed 4 bases at V and 3 bases at J, with 14 bases between. Germline V gene sequence: CDR1 SGHNT, CDR2 YYREEE (reference sequence). CDR3 loop: CASSPYGRGGNTIYF. Here the CDR3 DNA reads TGTGCCAGCAGCCCCTATGGCAGAGGTGGAAACACCATATATTTT.

The rearrangement links TRBV4-1 to TRBJ1-5; TRBD1 is a possible D gene (6 bases). CDR3 length: 14 amino acids. CDR1 is MGHRA and CDR2 is YSYEKL in the germline V gene. The V end was cut by 4 bases, the J end by 5 bases, with 12 bases between. CDR3 loop: CASSRQEGDQPQHF. In nucleotides, the CDR3 is TGCGCCAGCAGCCGACAGGAGGGGGATCAGCCCCAGCATTTT.

J is TRBJ1-6 and V is TRBV6-5; D perhaps matches TRBD1 (6 bases). Germline V gives CDR1 MNHEY, CDR2 SVGAGI. The CDR3 covers 16 residues. Trimming pared 0 bases from V and 6 bases from J, leaving 12 bases between. CDR3 nucleotides: TGTGCCAGCAGTTACTCGTTGGGGGCGAGTAATTCACCCCTCCACTTT. This sequence encodes CASSYSLGASNSPLHF.

The V and J genes are TRBV7-2 and TRBJ1-2; D remains unclear. Germline CDR1 reads SGHTA; CDR2 reads FQGNSA. The V gene lost 1 base and the J gene lost 6 bases, with 9 bases spanning the gap. The CDR3 is 13 amino acids. The DNA for the CDR3 is TGTGCCAGCAGCTTAGTTCAGTTTGATGGCTACACCTTC. Its protein is CASSLVQFDGYTF.

The chain is built from TRBV9 and TRBJ2-5; 9 bases match TRBD1. V lost 4 bases and J lost 7; bases outside the gene matches: 5. The CDR3 extends over 13 amino acids. Germline CDR1 and CDR2: SGDLS and YYNGEE. The CDR3 sequence is CASSIRQGGTQYF. DNA for the CDR3: TGTGCCAGCAGCATCCGACAGGGGGGGACCCAGTACTTC.

The CDR3 sequence is CAISESKGEAFF. The CDR3 nucleotides read TGTGCCATCAGTGAGTCAAAGGGAGAAGCTTTCTTT. The V and J genes are TRBV10-3 and TRBJ1-1; D ambiguous. V was shortened by 0 bases and J by 8 bases, with 7 bases between the two germline ends. Germline V gene lookup returns CDR1 ENHRY and CDR2 SYGVKD. The CDR3 is 12 amino acids.

V gene TRBV6-1 combines with J gene TRBJ2-7; D is unresolved. The ends were cut back, 3 bases at V and 3 bases at J, with 12 bases in the middle. The CDR3 is 14 residues long. The germline CDR1 and CDR2 sequences are MNHNS and SASEGT. The CDR3 is CASSESASDYEQYF. DNA for the CDR3: TGTGCCAGCAGTGAGTCCGCGTCCGACTACGAGCAGTACTTC.

V gene TRBV5-1 combines with J gene TRBJ2-7, with D unclear. There are 11 residues in the CDR3. V shed 0 bases and J shed 7 bases, with 5 bases lying between them. CDR1 SGHRS and CDR2 YFSETQ come from the germline V gene. The CDR3 here is CASSLGLEQYF. CDR3 in DNA: TGCGCCAGCAGCTTGGGCCTAGAGCAGTACTTC.

The J gene is TRBJ2-7, the V gene TRBV7-3; D is possibly TRBD1 or TRBD2 (5 bases each). CDR3 length equals 13 residues. The germline V gene encodes CDR1 SGHTA and CDR2 FQGTGA. V shed 5 bases and J shed 8 bases, with 16 bases lying between them. The CDR3 region is CASSPRTGAQQYF. The DNA for the CDR3 is TGTGCCAGCAGCCCCCGGACCGGGGCCCAGCAGTACTTC. The variable domain in full, completed from reference TRBV7-3 and TRBJ2-7, reads GAGVSQTPSNKVTEKGKYVELRCDPISGHTALYWYRQSLGQGPEFLIYFQGTGAADDSGLPNDRFFAVRPEGSVSTLKIQRTERGDSAVYLCASSPRTGAQQYFGPGTRLTVT.

V and J are TRBV4-1 and TRBJ1-2; TRBD1 is a possible D gene (5 bases). Germline V gene data show CDR1 as MGHRA and CDR2 as YSYEKL. The CDR3 spans 17 residues. V was trimmed by 6 bases and J by 5 bases, leaving 25 bases between them. The CDR3 loop reads CASRSRTLRLSNYGYTF. For the CDR3, the DNA is TGCGCCAGCAGATCCAGGACACTACGACTATCGAATTATGGCTACACCTTC.

The table lists this clone with a count of one. Other DNA sequences in the same sample also yield this CDR3. This chain joins TRBV2 and TRBJ2-7, with D unresolved. Trimming took 2 bases from V and 3 from J, leaving 5 bases between them. This CDR3 is 12 amino acids long. CDR1 is SNHLY and CDR2 is FYNNEI in the germline V gene. CDR3 in amino acids: CASSETRYEQYF. The CDR3 bases are TGTGCCAGCAGTGAAACTCGCTACGAGCAGTACTTC. The full variable domain, in which reference TRBV2 and TRBJ2-7 provide the parts outside the CDR3, is EPEVTQTPSHQVTQMGQEVILRCVPISNHLYFYWYRQILGQKVEFLVSFYNNEISEKSEIFDDQFSVERPDGSNFTLKIRSTKLEDSAMYFCASSETRYEQYFGPGTRLTVT.

The V call is TRBV10-3, the J call TRBJ1-2; a weak D match, TRBD1 (6 bases). The germline gives CDR1 ENHRY, CDR2 SYGVKD. The V end lost 6 bases, the J end lost 2 bases, and 13 bases lay between the germline ends. This CDR3 is built from 14 residues. This CDR3 reads CAIRPQGSNYGYTF. CDR3 nucleotide sequence: TGTGCCATCAGACCCCAGGGGTCCAACTATGGCTACACCTTC.

The rearrangement links TRBV29-1 to TRBJ2-7, with D possibly matching TRBD1 (6 bases). This CDR3 has 13 amino acids. Germline V CDR1 and CDR2: SQVTM, ANQGSEA. The ends were cut back, 7 bases at V and 1 base at J, with 14 bases in the middle. For the CDR3, the DNA is TGCAGCGCTGAGACCGGGACATCCTACGAGCAGTACTTC. Translated, it gives CSAETGTSYEQYF.

V usage is TRBV15 and J usage is TRBJ2-1; no reliable D call. Trimming stripped 5 bases from V and 4 bases from J, with 9 bases between. The germline V gene has CDR1 LNHNV and CDR2 YYDKDF (reference sequence). The CDR3 extends over 13 amino acids. CDR3 nucleotides: TGTGCCACCAGCGTATCAATTTACAATGAGCAGTTCTTC. Amino acids: CATSVSIYNEQFF.

This clone is deemed medium-sized. This chain links TRBV7-2 with TRBJ2-7, with 7 bases identical to TRBD1. The V gene's germline CDR1 is SGHTA and CDR2 FQGNSA. V lost 5 bases to trimming and J lost 1 base; unmatched junction nucleotides: 8. This CDR3 is 15 amino acids long. The CDR3 protein is CASSPAHRGSYEQYF. The CDR3 coding sequence is TGTGCCAGCAGCCCAGCTCACAGGGGATCCTACGAGCAGTACTTC.